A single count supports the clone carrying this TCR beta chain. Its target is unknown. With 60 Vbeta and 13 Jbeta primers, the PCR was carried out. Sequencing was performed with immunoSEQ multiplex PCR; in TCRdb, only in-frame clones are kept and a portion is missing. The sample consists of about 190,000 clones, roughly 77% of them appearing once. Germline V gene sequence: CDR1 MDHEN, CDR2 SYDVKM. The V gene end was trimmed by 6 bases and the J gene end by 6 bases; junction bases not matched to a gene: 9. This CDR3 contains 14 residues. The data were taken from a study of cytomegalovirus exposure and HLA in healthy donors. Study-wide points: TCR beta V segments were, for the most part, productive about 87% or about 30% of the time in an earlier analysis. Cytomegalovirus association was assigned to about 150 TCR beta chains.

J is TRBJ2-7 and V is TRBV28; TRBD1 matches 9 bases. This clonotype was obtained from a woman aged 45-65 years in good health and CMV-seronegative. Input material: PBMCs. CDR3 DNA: TGTGCCAGCAGGCTACAGGGGGCCTGGAGCGAGCAGTACTTC. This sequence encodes CASRLQGAWSEQYF.